This is a list of T cell receptor beta chains from one sample in a study of response to subunit inactivated influenza vaccine. MiXCR, run by TCRdb on the RT-PCR reads, gives a single entry per CDR3 protein. The table lists around 530,000 distinct CDR3 sequences, about 10% of them singletons. The source was PBMCs from blood, collected on the day of vaccination. Source of these receptors: a man in his forties or fifties who received an inactivated influenza vaccine. CDR3s include the opening cysteine and the closing phenylalanine or tryptophan. D genes are given only for firm matches. Only some rows state a clone size, as once, few, many or a class for expanded clones.

v_gene	j_gene	len	d_gene	abundance	CDR3nt	CDR3aa
TRBV4-3	TRBJ2-7	14	NA	NA	TGCGCCAGCAGCCAAGATACTAGCCTCTACGAGCAGTACTTC	CASSQDTSLYEQYF
TRBV5-6	TRBJ2-4	16	NA	many	TGTGCCAGCAGCTTGTCGCCCGGTGGAGCCAAAAACATTCAGTACTTC	CASSLSPGGAKNIQYF
TRBV5-1	TRBJ2-7	15	NA	many	TGCGCCAGCAGCTTCAGCGACGGCGTCTCCTACGAGCAGTACTTC	CASSFSDGVSYEQYF
TRBV4-3	TRBJ2-3	15	TRBD2	NA	TGCGCCAGCAGCCAACACAGCGGGGGGGCAGATACGCAGTATTTT	CASSQHSGGADTQYF
TRBV2	TRBJ2-6	15	NA	many	TGTGCCAGCAGTGAAGATGCTGCTGGGGCCAACGTCCTGACTTTC	CASSEDAAGANVLTF
TRBV7-2	TRBJ1-2	14	NA	NA	TGTGCCAGCAGCTTAGAGTTCGGAGGCTATGGCTACACCTTC	CASSLEFGGYGYTF
TRBV15	TRBJ2-2	13	NA	NA	TGTGCCACCAGCACCTATGACGCGGTGGGGCTGTTTTTT	CATSTYDAVGLFF
TRBV29-1	TRBJ2-3	13	TRBD2	NA	TGCAGCGCCGTACTAGCGGGAGGGGGTACGCAGTATTTT	CSAVLAGGGTQYF
TRBV5-1	TRBJ2-2	14	NA	few	TGCGCCAGCAGCTTGGCAACAGACACCGGGGAGCTGTTTTTT	CASSLATDTGELFF
TRBV6-1	TRBJ2-7	13	NA	NA	TGTGCGACCAAGGGGGGGGGCTCCTACGAGCAGTACTTC	CATKGGGSYEQYF
TRBV5-6	TRBJ2-2	16	NA	few	TGTGCCAGCAGCTTGGCTGGTAGAAGGAACACCGGGGAGCTGTTTTTT	CASSLAGRRNTGELFF
TRBV6-5	TRBJ1-4	16	TRBD1	many	TGTGCCAGCAGTTCTTACACAGGGGGGGGAAATGAAAAACTGTTTTTT	CASSSYTGGGNEKLFF
TRBV4-1	TRBJ2-3	16	TRBD2	NA	TGCGCCAGCAGCCATCGCGGGAGGGAGAGGGCAGATACGCAGTATTTT	CASSHRGRERADTQYF
TRBV2	TRBJ2-7	12	NA	many	TGTGCCAGCAGTGAACGAGGGTACGAGCAGTACTTC	CASSERGYEQYF
TRBV29-1	TRBJ2-5	12	NA	NA	TGCAGCGTTGAACGCCAATTCTGGACCCAGTACTTC	CSVERQFWTQYF
TRBV29-1	TRBJ2-5	13	NA	many	TGCAGCGTTGCCCCATTAGGCATGGAGACCCAGTACTTC	CSVAPLGMETQYF
TRBV7-9	TRBJ1-4	15	NA	NA	TGTGCCAGCAGCAGTACAGGGCAATTAAAAGAAAAACTGTTTTTT	CASSSTGQLKEKLFF